The 10 T cell receptor beta chains reported below all come from one sample, sequenced in a study of blood T cell repertoires in COVID-19. Only in-frame clones appear in the TCRdb table, and some are missing; sequencing was by immunoSEQ multiplex PCR. Altogether hundreds of thousands of clones are present, around 86% being singletons, with the ten largest covering about 3%. The sequenced sample consisted of peripheral blood. These receptors originate from a human donor in a cohort sampled during active COVID-19.

The V gene is TRBV19, the J gene TRBJ1-6; the D gene is possibly TRBD1 (5 bases). The CDR3 sequence is 14 residues long. CDR1 and CDR2 (germline): LNHDA, SQIVND (reference sequence). V lost 2 bases and J lost 9, with 11 bases in between. The CDR3 loop reads CASSISGGGSPLHF. The CDR3 region has the DNA TGTGCCAGTAGTATATCCGGGGGTGGTTCACCCCTCCACTTT. The full variable domain, with the rest looked up from reference TRBV19 and TRBJ1-6, is DGGITQSPKYLFRKEGQNVTLSCEQNLNHDAMYWYRQDPGQGLRLIYYSQIVNDFQKGDIAEGYSVSREKKESFPLTVTSAQKNPTAFYLCASSISGGGSPLHFGNGTRLTVT.

This sequence joins TRBV29-1 and TRBJ2-1, with TRBD1 matching over 7 bases. The J segment lost 0 bases and the V segment lost 4 bases, leaving 0 bases of the junction unmatched. The germline V gene has CDR1 SQVTM and CDR2 ANQGSEA. CDR3 length equals 13 residues. The CDR3 nucleotides read TGCAGCGTTGCAGGGGGCTCCTACAATGAGCAGTTCTTC. It translates to CSVAGGSYNEQFF.

The CDR3 loop is CASSKGLNTGELFF. DNA of the CDR3: TGTGCCAGCAGTAAGGGACTTAACACCGGGGAGCTGTTTTTT. This chain joins TRBV6-5 and TRBJ2-2; maybe TRBD2 (6 bases). The CDR3 spans 14 residues. Germline CDR1 is MNHEY and CDR2 is SVGAGI. V shed 5 bases and J shed 2 bases, with 9 bases lying between them.

V is TRBV5-5 and J is TRBJ1-1; 8 bases fit TRBD1. V gave up 4 bases and J gave up 3 bases; unmatched junction bases: 14. The CDR3 is 17 residues long. CDR1 is SGHKS, CDR2 YYEKEE, per germline (reference sequence). The CDR3 sequence: CASSRSTGATWHTEAFF. In nucleotides, the CDR3 is TGTGCCAGCAGCCGGTCGACAGGGGCCACCTGGCACACTGAAGCTTTCTTT.

The chain links TRBV11-1 to TRBJ2-1, with D possibly being TRBD2 (5 bases). CDR3 size: 14 residues. Germline assignment: CDR1 SGHAT and CDR2 FQDESV (reference sequence). Trimming shortened V by 3 bases and J by 9 bases, and 15 bases separated the two germline ends. The chain's CDR3 is CASSLWSGSSEQFF. The CDR3 bases are TGTGCCAGCAGCTTGTGGAGCGGAAGCAGTGAGCAGTTCTTC.

This chain uses TRBV7-9 with TRBJ1-1; a weak D match, TRBD1 (5 bases). This CDR3 region has 15 residues. Trimming shortened V by 3 bases and J by 6 bases, and 17 bases separated the two germline ends. Per the germline V gene, CDR1 is SEHNR and CDR2 is FQNEAQ (reference sequence). The CDR3 DNA reads TGTGCCAGCAGCTTGCAGGAGGGGAGGGAGCCTGAAGCTTTCTTT. It yields the protein CASSLQEGREPEAFF.

V usage is TRBV18 and J usage is TRBJ2-5, with TRBD2 identical over 7 bases. CDR1 and CDR2 from the germline V gene are KGHSH and LQKENI. V trimming: 6 bases; J trimming: 4 bases; junction bases outside the gene matches: 14. This CDR3 has 16 amino acids. CDR3 sequence: CASSPVSGAVGETQYF. DNA for the CDR3: TGTGCCAGCTCTCCCGTAAGCGGGGCGGTAGGAGAGACCCAGTACTTC. Variable domain in full (rest from reference TRBV18 and TRBJ2-5): NAGVMQNPRHLVRRRGQEARLRCSPMKGHSHVYWYRQLPEEGLKFMVYLQKENIIDESGMPKERFSAEFPKEGPSILRIQQVVRGDSAAYFCASSPVSGAVGETQYFGPGTRLLVL.

This chain links TRBV5-1 with TRBJ1-1, with D uncertain. Trimming removed 4 bases at V and 2 bases at J, with 12 bases between. Germline V gives CDR1 SGHRS, CDR2 YFSETQ. This CDR3 comprises 14 residues. DNA of the CDR3: TGCGCCAGCAGCCCCGGTGAGGTCAACACTGAAGCTTTCTTT. Translating gives CASSPGEVNTEAFF.

The chain employs TRBV19 and TRBJ1-3, with D perhaps TRBD1 (6 bases). This CDR3 is built from 15 residues. The germline CDR1 and CDR2 sequences are LNHDA and SQIVND (reference sequence). V was shortened by 5 bases and J by 4 bases, with 15 bases between the two germline ends. The CDR3 sequence is CASSVVQGPGNTIYF. As DNA, the CDR3 is TGTGCCAGTAGTGTGGTACAGGGTCCCGGAAACACCATATATTTT.

The CDR3 here is CATGRGVDEKLFF. CDR3 sequence (DNA): TGTGCCACGGGGCGGGGCGTCGATGAAAAACTGTTTTTT. V gene TRBV25-1 combines with J gene TRBJ1-4; the D gene is possibly TRBD1 (5 bases). CDR1 is MGHDK and CDR2 is SYGVNS in the germline V gene. V lost 10 bases, J lost 6 bases, and 15 bases lay in between. The CDR3 has 13 residues.